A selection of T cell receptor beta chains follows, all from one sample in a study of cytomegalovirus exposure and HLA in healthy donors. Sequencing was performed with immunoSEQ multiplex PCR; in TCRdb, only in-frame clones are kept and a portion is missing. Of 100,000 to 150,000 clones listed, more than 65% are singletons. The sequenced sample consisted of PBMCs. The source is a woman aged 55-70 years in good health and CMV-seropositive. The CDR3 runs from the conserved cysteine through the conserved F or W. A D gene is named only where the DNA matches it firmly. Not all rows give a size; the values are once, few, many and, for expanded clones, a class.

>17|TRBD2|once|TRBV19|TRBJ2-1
TGTGCCAGTAGTTCCGGGGCTAGCGGACTCTCCTACAATGAGCAGTTCTTC
CASSSGASGLSYNEQFF
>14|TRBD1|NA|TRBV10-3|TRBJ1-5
TGTGCCATCAGCGAGACAGGGCCAAATCAGCCCCAGCATTTT
CAISETGPNQPQHF
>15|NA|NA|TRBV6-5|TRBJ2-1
TGTGCCAGCAGTGCCGGGACTCACTACTACAATGAGCAGTTCTTC
CASSAGTHYYNEQFF
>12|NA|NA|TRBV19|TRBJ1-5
TGTGCCACAAGAGGGGGTAACCAGCCCCAGCATTTT
CATRGGNQPQHF
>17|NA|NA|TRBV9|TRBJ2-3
TGTGCCAGCAGCGTAGCTTTCGGGGGGTCAGGGGCAGATACGCAGTATTTT
CASSVAFGGSGADTQYF
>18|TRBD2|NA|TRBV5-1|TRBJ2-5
TGCGCCAGCAGCTTGGAATTAGCGGGGGGACCGCGGCAAGAGACCCAGTACTTC
CASSLELAGGPRQETQYF
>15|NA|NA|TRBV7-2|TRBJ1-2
TGTGCCAGCAGCTTTGGGGGCGGGAGGCGATATGGCTACACCTTC
CASSFGGGRRYGYTF
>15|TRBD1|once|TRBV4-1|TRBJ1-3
TGCGCCAGCAGCCAAGCAGGGGGTGCTGGAAACACCATATATTTT
CASSQAGGAGNTIYF
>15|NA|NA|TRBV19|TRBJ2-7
TGTGCCAGTAGTGATCGACAGATATTTCCCTACGAGCAGTACTTC
CASSDRQIFPYEQYF
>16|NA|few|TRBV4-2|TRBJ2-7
TGTGCCAGCAGCCCCCACCCTAGCGCCCCCTCCTACGAGCAGTACTTC
CASSPHPSAPSYEQYF
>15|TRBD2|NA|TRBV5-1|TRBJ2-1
TGCGCCAGCAGCTTGGGACTAGCGGGAGAGGGTGAGCAGTTCTTC
CASSLGLAGEGEQFF
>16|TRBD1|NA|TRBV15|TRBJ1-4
TGTGCCACCAGCAGAGATAGGGGACAGGACTATGAAAAACTGTTTTTT
CATSRDRGQDYEKLFF
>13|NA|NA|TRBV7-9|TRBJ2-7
TGTGCCAGCACCGCCCCCAGGGCTAACGAGCAGTACTTC
CASTAPRANEQYF
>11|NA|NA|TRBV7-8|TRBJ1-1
TGTGCCAGCAGCCAGAACACTGAAGCTTTCTTT
CASSQNTEAFF
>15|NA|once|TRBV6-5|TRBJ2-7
TGTGCCAGCTGGGGGCCCCCGGGGGGTTCCCACGAGCAGTACTTC
CASWGPPGGSHEQYF
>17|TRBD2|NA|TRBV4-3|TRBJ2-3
TGCGCCAGCAGCCAAGAGGCGGTAGCGGGACTTACAGATACGCAGTATTTT
CASSQEAVAGLTDTQYF
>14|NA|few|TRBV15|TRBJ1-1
TGTGCCACCAGCACGGACAGTGTGAACACTGAAGCTTTCTTT
CATSTDSVNTEAFF
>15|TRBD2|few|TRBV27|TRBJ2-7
TGTGCCAGCCGACGGGAGGGTGACAGAGACTACGAGCAGTACTTC
CASRREGDRDYEQYF
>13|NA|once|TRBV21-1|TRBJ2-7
TGTGCCAGCAGCCCCCGGGACTCCTACGAGCAGTACTTC
CASSPRDSYEQYF
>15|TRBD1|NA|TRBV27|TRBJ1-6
TGTGCCAGCAGTTTATGGGGACAGGGCGGGTCACCCCTCCACTTT
CASSLWGQGGSPLHF
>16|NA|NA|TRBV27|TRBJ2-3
TGTGCCAGCAGTTTAGGATCTTCCGGGTGGACAGATACGCAGTATTTT
CASSLGSSGWTDTQYF
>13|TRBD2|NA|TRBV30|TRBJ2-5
TGTGCCTGGGGTTCTAGCGGGGCCTCCTTGCAGTACTTC
CAWGSSGASLQYF
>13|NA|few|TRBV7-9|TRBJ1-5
TGTGCCAGCAGCCGAAACAGGGATCAGCCCCAGCATTTT
CASSRNRDQPQHF
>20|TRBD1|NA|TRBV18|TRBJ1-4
TGTGCCAGCTCACCAACGGGAGGCGGGACAGGCCGAGTTGGTAATGAAAAACTGTTTTTT
CASSPTGGGTGRVGNEKLFF
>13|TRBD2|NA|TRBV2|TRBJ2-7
TGTGCCAGCAGTCCGGGACTAGCGGGTGAGCAGTACTTC
CASSPGLAGEQYF
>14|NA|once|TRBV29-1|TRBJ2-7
TGCAGCGTTGAAGACGGGGTTTTTCCCTACGAGCAGTACTTC
CSVEDGVFPYEQYF
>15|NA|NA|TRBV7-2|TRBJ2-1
TGTGCCAGCAGCGTGACCACAGGGACGACTACTGAGCAGTTCTTC
CASSVTTGTTTEQFF
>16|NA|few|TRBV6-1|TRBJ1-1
TGTGCCAGCAGTGCCGGGACACGAGTAGGGAGCACTGAAGCTTTCTTT
CASSAGTRVGSTEAFF
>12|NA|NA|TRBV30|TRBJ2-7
TGTGCCTGGAGTGTACGGGAGACCGGAACGTACTTC
CAWSVRETGTYF
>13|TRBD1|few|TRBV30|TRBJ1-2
TGTGCCTGGAGTCCACAGGGGCCCTACGGCTACACCTTC
CAWSPQGPYGYTF
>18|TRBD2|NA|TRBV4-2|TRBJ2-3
TGTGCCAGCAGCCCAGGGACCGTAGTCAGGAGCGGGGCAGATACGCAGTATTTT
CASSPGTVVRSGADTQYF
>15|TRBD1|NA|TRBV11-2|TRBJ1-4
TGTGCCAGCAAGCAAGGACAGGGATTTAATGAAAAACTGTTTTTT
CASKQGQGFNEKLFF
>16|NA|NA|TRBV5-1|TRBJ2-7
TGCGCCAGCAGCACCCTCGCCGGGACTGGCTCCTACGAGCAGTACTTC
CASSTLAGTGSYEQYF
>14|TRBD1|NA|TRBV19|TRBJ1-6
TGTGCCAGTAACGGACAGGGGGATAATTCACCCCTCCACTTT
CASNGQGDNSPLHF
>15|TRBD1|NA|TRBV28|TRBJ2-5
TGTGCCAGCAGCAGACAGGGGAGGTTTGAAGAGACCCAGTACTTC
CASSRQGRFEETQYF
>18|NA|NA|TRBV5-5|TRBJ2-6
TGTGCCAGCAGCTCCCCGCCCGGACAGTCCTCTGGGGCCAACGTCCTGACTTTC
CASSSPPGQSSGANVLTF
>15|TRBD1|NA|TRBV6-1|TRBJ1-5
TGTGCCAGCAGTGAAATGGCAGGGGGCGGTCAGCCCCAGCATTTT
CASSEMAGGGQPQHF
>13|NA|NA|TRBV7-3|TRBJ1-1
TGTGCCAGCAGCTTGAGTTTGAACACTGAAGCTTTCTTT
CASSLSLNTEAFF
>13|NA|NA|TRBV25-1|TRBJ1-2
TGTGCCAGCAGCCAGGGTTTTAACTATGGCTACACCTTC
CASSQGFNYGYTF
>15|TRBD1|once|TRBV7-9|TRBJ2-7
TGTGCCAGCAGCCTCACCGGGACAGGGGTTACCGAGCAGTACTTC
CASSLTGTGVTEQYF
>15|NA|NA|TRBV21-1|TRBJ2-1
TGTGCCAGCAGCTTAGGTTGCGGGGAGATCCATGAGCAGTTCTTC
CASSLGCGEIHEQFF
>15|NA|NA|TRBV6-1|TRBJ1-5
TGTGCCAGCAGTGAGAGGGTTGCGGGCAATCAGCCCCAGCATTTT
CASSERVAGNQPQHF
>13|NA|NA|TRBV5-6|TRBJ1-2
TGTGCCAGCAGCTCGGGACTTGGATATGGCTACACCTTC
CASSSGLGYGYTF
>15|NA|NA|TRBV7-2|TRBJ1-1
TGTGCCAGCAGCTCTTCGACAGCCGTGAACACTGAAGCTTTCTTT
CASSSSTAVNTEAFF
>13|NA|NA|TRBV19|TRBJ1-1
TGTGCCAGTAGTATGGGAGGGGCGGCTGAAGCTTTCTTT
CASSMGGAAEAFF
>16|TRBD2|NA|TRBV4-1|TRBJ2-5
TGCGCCAGCAGCCTCCGACTAGCGGGGGGTCAAGAGACCCAGTACTTC
CASSLRLAGGQETQYF
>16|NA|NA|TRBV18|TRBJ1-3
TGTGCCAGCTCACCATTCGACAAATCCTCTGGAAACACCATATATTTT
CASSPFDKSSGNTIYF
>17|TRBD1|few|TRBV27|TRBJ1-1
TGTGCCAGCAGTTACCTAATCGGGACAGGGGGGGACACTGAAGCTTTCTTT
CASSYLIGTGGDTEAFF
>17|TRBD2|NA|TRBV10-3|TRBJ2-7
TGTGCCATCAGTGACCCGGGGGGTTGGGGCAGAGACTACGAGCAGTACTTC
CAISDPGGWGRDYEQYF